This TCR beta chain is drawn from a study of blood T cell repertoires in COVID-19. In the study overall: The United States, Italy and Spain were the sources of the acute and convalescent COVID-19 samples.

The cohort comprised adults aged roughly 18 to 95 years residing in approximately 25 US areas. Clinical history reported by participants formed the basis on which cohorts were assigned. With respect to this clone: Other DNA sequences from this sample encode an identical CDR3 as well.

As originally analysed: Amplifying reference gene primers gave estimates of nucleated cell counts. The method was immunoSEQ multiplex PCR; TCRdb's version includes in-frame clones alone and lacks a portion of them. That table is the source of V, J and clone size, and D and trimming were worked out from the DNA. This repertoire shows approximately 180,000 clones, 70% to 85% found once; its top ten account for roughly 15%. Sequenced: PBMCs or T cells enriched from blood (not recorded which). The source is a man aged 50 or older who had recovered from COVID-19.

The CDR3 DNA sequence: TGTGCCAGCTCACCACCGACTAGCGGGGGAGGAGAGCAGTACTTC. Translation: CASSPPTSGGGEQYF. The rearrangement links TRBV18 to TRBJ2-7; TRBD2 matches at 12 bases. Looked up from germline, CDR1 is KGHSH and CDR2 is LQKENI. Germline trimming cut 0 bases from V and 7 bases from J; bases unmatched to any gene: 4. This CDR3 has 15 amino acids.